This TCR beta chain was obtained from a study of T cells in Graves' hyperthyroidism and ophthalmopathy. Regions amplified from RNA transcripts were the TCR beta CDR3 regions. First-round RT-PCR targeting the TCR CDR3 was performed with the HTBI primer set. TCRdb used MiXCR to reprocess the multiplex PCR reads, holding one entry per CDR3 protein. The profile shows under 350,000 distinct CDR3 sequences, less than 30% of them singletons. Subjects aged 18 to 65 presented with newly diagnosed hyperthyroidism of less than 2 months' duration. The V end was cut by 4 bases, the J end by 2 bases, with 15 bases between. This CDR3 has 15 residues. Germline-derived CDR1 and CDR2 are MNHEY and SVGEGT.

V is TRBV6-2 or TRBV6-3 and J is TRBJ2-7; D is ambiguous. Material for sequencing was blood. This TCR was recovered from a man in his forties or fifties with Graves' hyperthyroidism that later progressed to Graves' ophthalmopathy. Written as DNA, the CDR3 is TGTGCCAGCAGTTCCCGTTTCGGGCCTACCTACGAGCAGTACTTC. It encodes CASSSRFGPTYEQYF.